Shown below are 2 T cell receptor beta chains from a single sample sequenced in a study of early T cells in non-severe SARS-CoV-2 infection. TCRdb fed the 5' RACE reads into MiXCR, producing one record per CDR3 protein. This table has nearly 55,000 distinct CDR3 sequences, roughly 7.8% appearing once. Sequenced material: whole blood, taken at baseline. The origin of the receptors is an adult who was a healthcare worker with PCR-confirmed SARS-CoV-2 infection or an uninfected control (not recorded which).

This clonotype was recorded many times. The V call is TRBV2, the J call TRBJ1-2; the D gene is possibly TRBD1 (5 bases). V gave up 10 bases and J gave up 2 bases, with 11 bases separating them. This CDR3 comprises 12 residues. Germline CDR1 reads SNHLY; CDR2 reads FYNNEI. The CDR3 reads CAIGGNNYGYTF. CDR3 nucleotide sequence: TGTGCCATCGGGGGGAACAACTATGGCTACACCTTC.

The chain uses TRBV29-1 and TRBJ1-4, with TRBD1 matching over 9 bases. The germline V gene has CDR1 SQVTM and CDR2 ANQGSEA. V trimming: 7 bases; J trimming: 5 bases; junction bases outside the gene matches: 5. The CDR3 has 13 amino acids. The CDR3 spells CSAGTGMNEKLFF. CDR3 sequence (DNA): TGCAGCGCCGGGACAGGGATGAATGAAAAACTGTTTTTT.